This TCR beta chain was captured in a study of blood T cell repertoires in COVID-19. Profiling relied on immunoSEQ multiplex PCR, and the TCRdb table lists in-frame clones only, not all of them. This sample yields under 200,000 clones, of which over 80% are seen a single time; over 10% belongs to the top ten. This CDR3 region has 21 residues. Germline values: CDR1 LGHDT, CDR2 YNNKEL (reference sequence). V lost 3 bases and J 4 bases, leaving 31 bases between the germline ends. The material sequenced was peripheral blood. The chain combines TRBV3-1 (or the pseudogene TRBV3-2) with TRBJ2-1, with D perhaps assigned TRBD1 or TRBD2 (9 bases each). This receptor was taken from a man aged 70-80 years who had recovered from COVID-19. CDR3 loop: CASSHPGTGNGAGGQYNEQFF. CDR3 sequence (DNA): TGTGCCAGCAGCCACCCCGGGACAGGGAACGGAGCGGGAGGTCAATACAATGAGCAGTTCTTC.